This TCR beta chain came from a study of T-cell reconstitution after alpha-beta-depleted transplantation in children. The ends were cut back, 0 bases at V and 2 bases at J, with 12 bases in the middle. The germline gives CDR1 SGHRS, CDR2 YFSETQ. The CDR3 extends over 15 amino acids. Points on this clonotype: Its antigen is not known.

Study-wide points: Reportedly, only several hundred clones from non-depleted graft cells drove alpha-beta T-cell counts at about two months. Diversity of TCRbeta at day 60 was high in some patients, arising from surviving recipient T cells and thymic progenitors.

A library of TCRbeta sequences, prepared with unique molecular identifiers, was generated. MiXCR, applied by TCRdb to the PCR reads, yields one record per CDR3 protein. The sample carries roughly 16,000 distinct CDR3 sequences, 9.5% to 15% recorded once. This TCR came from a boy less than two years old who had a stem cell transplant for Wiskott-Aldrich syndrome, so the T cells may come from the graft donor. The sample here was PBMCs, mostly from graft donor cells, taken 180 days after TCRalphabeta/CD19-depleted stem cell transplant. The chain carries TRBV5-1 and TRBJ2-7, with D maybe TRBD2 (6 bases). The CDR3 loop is CASSLGGGDTYEQYF. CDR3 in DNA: TGCGCCAGCAGCTTGGGGGGCGGGGATACCTACGAGCAGTACTTC.